This is a list of T cell receptor beta chains from one sample in a study of molecular identifiers for immune sequencing clone quantification. TCRdb independently ran MiXCR on the PCR reads; one entry per CDR3 protein. Of more than 550,000 distinct CDR3 sequences in the sample, over 25% were seen once. Sequencing input: naive CD8+ T cells from blood, with Jurkat cell RNA spiked in. The receptors come from a human donor in good health. Some libraries in this study had Jurkat cell RNA spiked in. Both conserved end residues are part of each CDR3. Fields, in order: V gene, clone size, J gene, D gene, CDR3 DNA, CDR3 protein. A D gene is named only where the DNA matches it firmly. Expanded clones are given a class, and other clones once, few, many or no size at all.

TRBV7-2	many	TRBJ2-5	-	TGTGCCAGCAGCTTGAGGCAGGAGCAAGAGACCCAGTACTTC	CASSLRQEQETQYF
TRBV4-1	many	TRBJ1-1	-	TGCGCCAGCAGCCAAGACTGGGGAGAAGAAGCTTTCTTT	CASSQDWGEEAFF
TRBV12-3/TRBV12-4	many	TRBJ2-3	-	TGTGCCAGCAGCCACTTCGCTAGCAACACAGATACGCAGTATTTT	CASSHFASNTDTQYF
TRBV2	-	TRBJ2-7	-	TGTGCCAGCGGGGATCCCAATAGGGGCCCCTACGAGCAGTACTTC	CASGDPNRGPYEQYF
TRBV30	few	TRBJ2-7	TRBD2	TGTGCCTGGAGTGTCGGACTTACCGGGACTACCTACGAGCAGTACTTC	CAWSVGLTGTTYEQYF
TRBV5-8	many	TRBJ2-5	TRBD1	TGTGCCAGCACAATGGGACAGGGAGATAACGGGATCAGAGATACCCAGTACTTC	CASTMGQGDNGIRDTQYF
TRBV4-1	-	TRBJ2-5	-	TGCGCCAGCAGCCAAGACCGGACAGACCAAGAGACCCAGTACTTC	CASSQDRTDQETQYF
TRBV27	-	TRBJ1-1	-	TGTGCCAGCAGTGAGGTGATAAACGAGAACACTGAAGCTTTCTTT	CASSEVINENTEAFF
TRBV19	-	TRBJ1-1	-	TGTGCCAGTAGTACGTCCAAAGCCTTTCCTGGGGGCACTGAAGCTTTCTTT	CASSTSKAFPGGTEAFF
TRBV27	few	TRBJ1-2	-	TGTGCCAGCAGTCAGGGGAATGGCTACACCTTC	CASSQGNGYTF
TRBV19	-	TRBJ2-3	TRBD2	TGTGCCAGTAGCCTACTAGCGGGAGAGCCTATTACTAGCACAGATACGCAGTATTTT	CASSLLAGEPITSTDTQYF
TRBV3-1	-	TRBJ2-7	-	TGTGCCAGCAGCCCGGGACGTCTAGTCTACGAGCAGTACTTC	CASSPGRLVYEQYF
TRBV27	-	TRBJ2-7	TRBD2	TGTGCCAGCAGTCAAGTCCTCCCTAGCGGGATGTACGAGCAGTACTTC	CASSQVLPSGMYEQYF
TRBV20-1	many	TRBJ2-5	-	TGCAGTGCTACAGGGGAGGAGTACCAAGAGACCCAGTACTTC	CSATGEEYQETQYF
TRBV20-1	many	TRBJ1-1	-	TGCAGTGCTAGTTTTCTGGGGATGAACACTGAAGCTTTCTTT	CSASFLGMNTEAFF
TRBV2	-	TRBJ2-1	-	TGTGCCTGCAGTGAAACAAAGTACAATGAGCAGTTCTTC	CACSETKYNEQFF
TRBV6-5	-	TRBJ1-2	-	TGTGCCAGCACCCACTTTACCGTCACCGGGATCGGCGGCGGCTACACCTTC	CASTHFTVTGIGGGYTF
TRBV27	few	TRBJ2-5	TRBD2	TGTGCCAGCAGTCCCATCGGTTTAGCGGGAGGTAGTCGGCAAGAGACCCAGTACTTC	CASSPIGLAGGSRQETQYF
TRBV7-9	many	TRBJ2-3	-	TGTGCCACTAACTGGGGAGCCTGGTGGTATTTT	CATNWGAWWYF
TRBV11-2	few	TRBJ2-1	-	TGTGCCAGCAGCTTCGGGGGACCGAATGAGCAGTTCTTC	CASSFGGPNEQFF
TRBV10-2	few	TRBJ2-7	TRBD1	TGCGCCAGCAGTGAGCCGGTCCCGGGACAGGGTACCAACGAGCAGTACTTC	CASSEPVPGQGTNEQYF
TRBV7-6	-	TRBJ1-3	-	TGTGCCAGCAGCCCTTGGGAGGTGGACGGGACGCTTGGAAACACCATATATTTT	CASSPWEVDGTLGNTIYF
TRBV9	-	TRBJ2-7	-	TGTGCCAGCAGCCGTACAGGGACGAGCTCCTACGAGCAGTACTTC	CASSRTGTSSYEQYF